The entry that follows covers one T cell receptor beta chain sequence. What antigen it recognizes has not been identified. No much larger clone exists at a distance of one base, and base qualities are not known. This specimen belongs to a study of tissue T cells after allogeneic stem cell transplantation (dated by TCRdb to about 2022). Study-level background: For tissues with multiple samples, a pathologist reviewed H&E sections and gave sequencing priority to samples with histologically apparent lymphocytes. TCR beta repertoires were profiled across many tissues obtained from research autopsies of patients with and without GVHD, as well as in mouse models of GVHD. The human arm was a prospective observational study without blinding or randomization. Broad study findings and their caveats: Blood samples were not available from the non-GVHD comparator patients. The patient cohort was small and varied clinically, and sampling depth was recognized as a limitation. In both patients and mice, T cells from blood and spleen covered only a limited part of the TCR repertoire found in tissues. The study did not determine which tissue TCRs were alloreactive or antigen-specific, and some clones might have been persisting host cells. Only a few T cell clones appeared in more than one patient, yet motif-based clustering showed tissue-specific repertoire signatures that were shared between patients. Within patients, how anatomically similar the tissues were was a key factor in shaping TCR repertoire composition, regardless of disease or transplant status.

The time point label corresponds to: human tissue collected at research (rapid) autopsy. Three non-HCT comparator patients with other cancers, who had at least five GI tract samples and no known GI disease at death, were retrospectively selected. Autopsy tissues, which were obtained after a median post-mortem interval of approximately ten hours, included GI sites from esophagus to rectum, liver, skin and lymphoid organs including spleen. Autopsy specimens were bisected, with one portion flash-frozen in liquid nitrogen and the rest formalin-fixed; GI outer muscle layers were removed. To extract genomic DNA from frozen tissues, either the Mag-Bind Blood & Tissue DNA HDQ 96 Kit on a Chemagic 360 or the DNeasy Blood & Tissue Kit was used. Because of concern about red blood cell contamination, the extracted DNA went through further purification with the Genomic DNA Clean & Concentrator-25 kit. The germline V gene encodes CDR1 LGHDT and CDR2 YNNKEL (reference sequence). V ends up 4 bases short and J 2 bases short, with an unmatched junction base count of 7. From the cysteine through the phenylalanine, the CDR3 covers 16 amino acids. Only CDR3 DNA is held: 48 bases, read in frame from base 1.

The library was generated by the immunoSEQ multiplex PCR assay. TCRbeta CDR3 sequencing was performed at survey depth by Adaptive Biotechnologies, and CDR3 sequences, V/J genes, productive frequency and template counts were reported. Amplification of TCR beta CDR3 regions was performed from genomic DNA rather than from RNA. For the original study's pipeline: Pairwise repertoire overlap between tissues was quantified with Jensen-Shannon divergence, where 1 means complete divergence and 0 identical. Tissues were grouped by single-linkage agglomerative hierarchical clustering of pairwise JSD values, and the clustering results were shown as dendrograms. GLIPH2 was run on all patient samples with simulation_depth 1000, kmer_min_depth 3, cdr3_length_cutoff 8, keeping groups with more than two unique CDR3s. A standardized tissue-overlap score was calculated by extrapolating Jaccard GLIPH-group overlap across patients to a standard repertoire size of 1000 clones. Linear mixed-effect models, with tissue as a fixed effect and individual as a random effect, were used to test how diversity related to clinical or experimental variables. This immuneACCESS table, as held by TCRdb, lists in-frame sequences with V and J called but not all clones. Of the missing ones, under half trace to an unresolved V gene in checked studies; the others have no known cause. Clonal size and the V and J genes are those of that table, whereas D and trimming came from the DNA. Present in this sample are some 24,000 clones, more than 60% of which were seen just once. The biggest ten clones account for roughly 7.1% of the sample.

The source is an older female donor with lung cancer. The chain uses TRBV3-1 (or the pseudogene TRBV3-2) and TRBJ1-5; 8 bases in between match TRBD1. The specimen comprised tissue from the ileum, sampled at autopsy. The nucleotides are TGTGCCAGCAGCCCCCAGGGGGCGCGGGGCAATCAGCCCCAGCATTTT. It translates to CASSPQGARGNQPQHF.